These T cell receptor beta chains were read from a single sample in a study of early T cells in non-severe SARS-CoV-2 infection. TCRdb re-derived calls from the 5' RACE reads in MiXCR, one entry per CDR3 protein. The table records tens of thousands of distinct CDR3 sequences, roughly 6.5% of them present only once. This specimen was whole blood, taken at baseline. The receptors come from an adult who was a healthcare worker with PCR-confirmed SARS-CoV-2 infection or an uninfected control (not recorded which). The CDR3 runs from the conserved cysteine through the conserved F or W. The D gene is left open where the match is weak. Clone size is stated in some rows and not others, as once, few, many or a class when expanded.

size | D | J | length | V | CDR3 | DNA
NA | TRBD1 | TRBJ1-1 | 18 | TRBV4-2 | CASSQDVGTGVMDTEAFF | TGTGCCAGCAGCCAAGATGTAGGGACAGGTGTAATGGACACTGAAGCTTTCTTT
few | TRBD2 | TRBJ2-1 | 13 | TRBV5-6 | CASGYGGAGEQFF | TGTGCCAGCGGGTACGGGGGGGCCGGTGAGCAGTTCTTC
many | NA | TRBJ1-5 | 17 | TRBV15 | CATSSSGRGRSNQPQHF | TGTGCCACCAGCAGTTCGGGGAGGGGGAGAAGCAATCAGCCCCAGCATTTT
many | NA | TRBJ2-7 | 15 | TRBV4-3 | CASSQGDTAYYEQYF | TGCGCCAGCAGCCAGGGGGACACGGCTTACTACGAGCAGTACTTC
NA | NA | TRBJ2-2 | 13 | TRBV5-4 | CASSLYSTGELFF | TGTGCCAGCAGCTTATATTCGACCGGGGAGCTGTTTTTT
many | NA | TRBJ1-6 | 15 | TRBV4-3 | CASSREISYNSPLHF | TGCGCCAGCAGCCGGGAAATCTCCTATAATTCACCCCTCCACTTT
NA | TRBD1 | TRBJ2-5 | 15 | TRBV5-1 | CASSLDTGQGISQYF | TGCGCCAGCAGCTTGGATACGGGACAGGGAATTTCCCAGTACTTC
NA | NA | TRBJ2-3 | 11 | TRBV29-1 | CSVGVRGTQYF | TGCAGCGTTGGTGTTCGCGGTACGCAGTATTTT
many | NA | TRBJ1-1 | 14 | TRBV18 | CASSGQGMNTEAFF | TGTGCCAGCTCGGGCCAGGGGATGAACACTGAAGCTTTCTTT
many | NA | TRBJ1-6 | 14 | TRBV5-4 | CASSPGRYNSPLHF | TGTGCCAGCAGTCCTGGACGGTATAATTCACCCCTCCACTTT
many | NA | TRBJ1-1 | 13 | TRBV20-1 | CSALNHKNTEAFF | TGCAGTGCCTTGAATCACAAGAACACTGAAGCTTTCTTT
many | TRBD2 | TRBJ2-3 | 16 | TRBV3-1 | CASSQSLAGGLGTQYF | TGTGCCAGCAGCCAATCACTAGCGGGGGGGCTTGGTACGCAGTATTTT
NA | TRBD1 | TRBJ2-7 | 15 | TRBV12-3/TRBV12-4 | CASSFGQGAPYEQYF | TGTGCCAGCAGTTTCGGACAGGGGGCCCCCTACGAGCAGTACTTC
NA | NA | TRBJ1-4 | 16 | TRBV19 | CASSPGLKATNEKLFF | TGTGCCAGTAGTCCCGGACTGAAGGCAACTAATGAAAAACTGTTTTTT
few | NA | TRBJ1-6 | 14 | TRBV7-2 | CASSLASTGSPLHF | TGTGCCAGCAGCTTAGCGAGTACGGGCTCACCCCTCCACTTT
many | NA | TRBJ2-4 | 13 | TRBV20-1 | CSAREGLKSIQYF | TGCAGTGCTAGAGAGGGGTTAAAGTCCATTCAGTACTTC
many | TRBD2 | TRBJ2-7 | 16 | TRBV28 | CASSPPLSGGFYEQYF | TGTGCCAGCAGTCCCCCCTTGTCGGGGGGGTTCTACGAGCAGTACTTC
many | NA | TRBJ1-2 | 13 | TRBV6-5 | CASAQTQNYGYTF | TGTGCCAGCGCCCAGACGCAGAACTATGGCTACACCTTC
NA | TRBD1 | TRBJ1-1 | 14 | TRBV20-1 | CSARTGTDSTEAFF | TGCAGTGCGAGGACAGGGACGGATAGCACTGAAGCTTTCTTT
NA | TRBD1 | TRBJ2-7 | 17 | TRBV11-2 | CASSLSQGAILSYEQYF | TGTGCCAGCAGCTTATCACAGGGGGCCATCCTTTCCTACGAGCAGTACTTC
NA | TRBD1 | TRBJ1-1 | 13 | TRBV12-3/TRBV12-4 | CASKDRVVTEAFF | TGTGCCAGCAAAGACAGGGTAGTCACTGAAGCTTTCTTT
many | TRBD1 | TRBJ1-1 | 14 | TRBV6-5 | CASSQDRETLWAFF | TGTGCCAGCAGTCAAGACAGGGAAACGCTTTGGGCTTTCTTT
many | TRBD2 | TRBJ2-7 | 15 | TRBV20-1 | CSAERTSGASYEQYF | TGCAGTGCTGAGAGGACTAGCGGGGCTTCCTACGAGCAGTACTTC
NA | NA | TRBJ2-1 | 15 | TRBV12-3/TRBV12-4 | CASSFGQASYNEQFF | TGTGCCAGCAGTTTTGGGCAGGCATCCTACAATGAGCAGTTCTTC
many | NA | TRBJ2-7 | 14 | TRBV9 | CASSVWGDNREQYF | TGTGCCAGCAGCGTTTGGGGTGACAATAGGGAGCAGTACTTC
many | TRBD1 | TRBJ1-1 | 16 | TRBV7-9 | CASSGGGQGKFNEAFF | TGTGCCAGCAGCGGCGGGGGACAGGGCAAGTTTAATGAAGCTTTCTTT
many | NA | TRBJ2-1 | 15 | TRBV20-1 | CSAKDLSHDYNEQFF | TGCAGTGCTAAGGACCTTTCACATGACTACAATGAGCAGTTCTTC
many | NA | TRBJ1-1 | 13 | TRBV5-4 | CASSLALETEAFF | TGTGCCAGCAGCTTGGCCCTGGAGACTGAAGCTTTCTTT
many | NA | TRBJ1-6 | 14 | TRBV3-1 | CASSQGADNSPLHF | TGTGCCAGCAGCCAAGGAGCGGATAATTCACCCCTCCACTTT
NA | NA | TRBJ2-2 | 16 | TRBV7-2 | CASSFSFGPSTGELFF | TGTGCCAGCAGCTTTAGCTTCGGACCAAGCACCGGGGAGCTGTTTTTT
many | TRBD1 | TRBJ2-1 | 15 | TRBV12-3/TRBV12-4 | CASRHGTGGLNEQFF | TGTGCCAGCAGGCACGGGACAGGGGGACTAAATGAGCAGTTCTTC
many | NA | TRBJ2-7 | 14 | TRBV11-2 | CASSLAPGTHEQYF | TGTGCCAGCAGCTTAGCCCCGGGGACGCACGAGCAGTACTTC
few | NA | TRBJ1-1 | 12 | TRBV11-2 | CASSLDPREAFF | TGTGCCAGCAGCTTAGATCCCCGCGAGGCTTTCTTT
NA | NA | TRBJ2-2 | 14 | TRBV27 | CASSLTGGAGELFF | TGTGCCAGCAGTTTAACAGGGGGGGCCGGGGAGCTGTTTTTT
few | NA | TRBJ2-3 | 14 | TRBV7-3 | CASSLGLGIDTQYF | TGTGCCAGCAGCTTAGGGCTCGGCATCGATACGCAGTATTTT
NA | TRBD2 | TRBJ2-7 | 17 | TRBV4-1 | CASSDPSGALRPYEQYF | TGCGCCAGCAGCGATCCTAGCGGAGCCCTACGTCCCTACGAGCAGTACTTC
many | TRBD1 | TRBJ2-1 | 15 | TRBV11-3 | CASSGHRGLGNEQFF | TGTGCCAGCAGCGGTCACAGGGGGCTCGGCAATGAGCAGTTCTTC
NA | TRBD1 | TRBJ1-2 | 13 | TRBV29-1 | CSASTGRNYGYTF | TGCAGCGCCTCGACAGGGAGGAACTATGGCTACACCTTC